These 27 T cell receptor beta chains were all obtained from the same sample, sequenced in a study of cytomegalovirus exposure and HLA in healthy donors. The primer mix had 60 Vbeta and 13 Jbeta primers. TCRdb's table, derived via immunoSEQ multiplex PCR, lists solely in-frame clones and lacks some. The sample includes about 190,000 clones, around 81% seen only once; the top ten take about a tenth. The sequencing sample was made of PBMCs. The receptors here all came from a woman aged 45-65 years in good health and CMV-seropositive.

CDR3 DNA: TGCGCCAGCAGCCCCCGGGGGGGAGGTCAGCCCCAGCATTTT. Amino acids: CASSPRGGGQPQHF. The chain links TRBV5-1 to TRBJ1-5; possible D gene TRBD1, 5 bases. CDR3 length: 14 amino acids. Germline V gene sequence: CDR1 SGHRS, CDR2 YFSETQ. The V gene lost 4 bases and the J gene lost 6 bases, with 14 bases spanning the gap.

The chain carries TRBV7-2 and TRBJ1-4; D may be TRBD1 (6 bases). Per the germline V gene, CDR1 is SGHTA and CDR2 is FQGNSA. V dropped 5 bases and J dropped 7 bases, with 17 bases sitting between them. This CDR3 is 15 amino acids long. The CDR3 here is CASSPSAGDGEKLFF. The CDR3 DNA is TGTGCCAGCAGCCCCAGCGCAGGGGATGGTGAAAAACTGTTTTTT.

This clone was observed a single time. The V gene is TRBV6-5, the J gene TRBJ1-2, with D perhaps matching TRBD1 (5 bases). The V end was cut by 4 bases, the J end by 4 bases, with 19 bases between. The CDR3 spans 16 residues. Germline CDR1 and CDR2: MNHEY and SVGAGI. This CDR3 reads CASSWMGGAGGYGYTF. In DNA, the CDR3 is TGTGCCAGCAGTTGGATGGGAGGGGCGGGAGGCTATGGCTACACCTTC.

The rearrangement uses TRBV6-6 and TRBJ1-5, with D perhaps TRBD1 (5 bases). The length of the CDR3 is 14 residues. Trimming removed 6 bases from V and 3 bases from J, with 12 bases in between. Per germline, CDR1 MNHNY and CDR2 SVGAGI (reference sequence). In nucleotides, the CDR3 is TGTGCCAGCAGAAGCGGGGGGTTCAATCAGCCCCAGCATTTT. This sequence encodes CASRSGGFNQPQHF.

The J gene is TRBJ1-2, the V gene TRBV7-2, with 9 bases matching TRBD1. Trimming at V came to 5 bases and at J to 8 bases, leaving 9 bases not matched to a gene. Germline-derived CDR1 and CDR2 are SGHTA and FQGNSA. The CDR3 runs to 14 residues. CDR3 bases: TGTGCCAGCAGCGCTAGCTGGACAGGGGACGGCTACACCTTC. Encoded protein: CASSASWTGDGYTF.

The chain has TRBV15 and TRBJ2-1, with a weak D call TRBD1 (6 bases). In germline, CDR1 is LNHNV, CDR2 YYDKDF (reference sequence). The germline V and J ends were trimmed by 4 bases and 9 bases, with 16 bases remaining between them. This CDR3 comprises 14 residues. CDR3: CATSNRQVIGEQFF. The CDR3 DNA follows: TGTGCCACCAGCAACAGACAGGTTATTGGTGAGCAGTTCTTC.

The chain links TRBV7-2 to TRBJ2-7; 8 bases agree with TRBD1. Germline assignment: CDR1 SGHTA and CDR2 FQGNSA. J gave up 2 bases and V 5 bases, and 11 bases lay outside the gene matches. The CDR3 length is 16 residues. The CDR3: CASSQSLWDRTYEQYF. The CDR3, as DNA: TGTGCCAGCAGCCAGTCGCTCTGGGACAGGACCTACGAGCAGTACTTC.

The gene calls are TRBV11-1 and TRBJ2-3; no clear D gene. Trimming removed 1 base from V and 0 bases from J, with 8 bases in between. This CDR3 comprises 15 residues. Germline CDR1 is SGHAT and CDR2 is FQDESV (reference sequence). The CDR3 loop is CASSLGQASTDTQYF. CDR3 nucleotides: TGTGCCAGCAGCTTAGGGCAGGCGAGCACAGATACGCAGTATTTT.

The CDR3 nucleotides are TGTGCCAGCAGTGACGGCAGGACTAACTATGGCTACACCTTC. Its translation is CASSDGRTNYGYTF. V and J are TRBV6-4 and TRBJ1-2; the D is unclear. Germline CDR1 is MRHNA and CDR2 is SNTAGT. The CDR3 length is 14 residues. V lost 2 bases to trimming and J lost 0 bases, with 7 bases between them.

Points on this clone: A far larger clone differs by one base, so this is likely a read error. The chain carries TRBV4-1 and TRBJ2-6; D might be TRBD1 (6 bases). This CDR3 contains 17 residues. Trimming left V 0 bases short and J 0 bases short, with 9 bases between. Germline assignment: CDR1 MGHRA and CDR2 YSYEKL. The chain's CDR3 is CASSQDEGGSGANVLTF. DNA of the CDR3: TGCGCCAGCAGCCAAGACGAAGGGGGCTCTGGGGCCAACGTCCTGACTTTC.

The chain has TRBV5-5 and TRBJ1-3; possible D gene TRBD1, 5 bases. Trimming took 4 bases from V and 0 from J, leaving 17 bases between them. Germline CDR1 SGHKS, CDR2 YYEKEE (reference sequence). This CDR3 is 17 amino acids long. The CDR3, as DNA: TGTGCCAGCAGCGAGGAACAGGTTGGGGTCTCTGGAAACACCATATATTTT. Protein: CASSEEQVGVSGNTIYF.

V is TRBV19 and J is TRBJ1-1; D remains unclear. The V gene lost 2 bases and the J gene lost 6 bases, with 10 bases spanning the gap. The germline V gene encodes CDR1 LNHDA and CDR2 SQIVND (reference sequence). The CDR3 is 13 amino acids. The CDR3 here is CASSINPTSEAFF. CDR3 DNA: TGTGCCAGTAGTATAAATCCAACTTCTGAAGCTTTCTTT.

The CDR3 spells CARTQGAPSGELFF. The CDR3 coding sequence is TGTGCCAGGACACAGGGGGCGCCTAGCGGGGAGCTGTTTTTT. This chain connects TRBV7-2 to TRBJ2-2, with 9 positions matching TRBD1. In germline, CDR1 is SGHTA, CDR2 FQGNSA. CDR3 length: 14 residues. The V segment lost 9 bases and the J segment 7 bases; nucleotides outside the gene matches: 9.

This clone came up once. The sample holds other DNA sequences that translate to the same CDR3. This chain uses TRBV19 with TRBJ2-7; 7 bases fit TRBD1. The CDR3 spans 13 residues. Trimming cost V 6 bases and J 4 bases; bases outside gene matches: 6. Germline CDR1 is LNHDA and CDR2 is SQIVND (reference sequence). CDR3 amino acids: CASSRDRDYEQYF. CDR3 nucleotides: TGTGCCAGTAGCCGGGACAGAGATTACGAGCAGTACTTC.

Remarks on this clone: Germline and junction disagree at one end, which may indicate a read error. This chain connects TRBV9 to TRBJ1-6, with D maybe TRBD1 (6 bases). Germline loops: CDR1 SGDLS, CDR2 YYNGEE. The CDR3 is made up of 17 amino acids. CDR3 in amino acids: CASSYGTTPTYSSPLHF. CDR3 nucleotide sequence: TGTGCCAGCAGCTATGGGACAACTCCTACCTATAGTTCACCCCTCCACTTT.

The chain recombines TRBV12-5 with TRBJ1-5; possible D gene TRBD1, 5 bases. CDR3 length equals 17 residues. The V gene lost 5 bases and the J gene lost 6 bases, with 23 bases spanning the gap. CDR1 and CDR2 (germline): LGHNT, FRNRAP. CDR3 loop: CASGVLGGAEAGQPQHF. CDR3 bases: TGTGCTAGTGGTGTTTTGGGTGGGGCAGAGGCCGGTCAGCCCCAGCATTTT.

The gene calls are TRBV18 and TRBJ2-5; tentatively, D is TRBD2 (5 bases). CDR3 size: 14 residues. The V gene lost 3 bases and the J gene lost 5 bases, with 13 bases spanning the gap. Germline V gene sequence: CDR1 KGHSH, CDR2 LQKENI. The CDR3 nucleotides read TGTGCCAGCTCACCCACCGGGAACTGGGAGACCCAGTACTTC. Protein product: CASSPTGNWETQYF.

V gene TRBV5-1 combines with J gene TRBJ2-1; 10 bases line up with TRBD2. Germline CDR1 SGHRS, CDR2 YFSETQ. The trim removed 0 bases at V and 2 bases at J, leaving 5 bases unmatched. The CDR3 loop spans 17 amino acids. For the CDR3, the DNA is TGCGCCAGCAGCTTGGAGGCTAGCGGGGGTACCTACAATGAGCAGTTCTTC. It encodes CASSLEASGGTYNEQFF.

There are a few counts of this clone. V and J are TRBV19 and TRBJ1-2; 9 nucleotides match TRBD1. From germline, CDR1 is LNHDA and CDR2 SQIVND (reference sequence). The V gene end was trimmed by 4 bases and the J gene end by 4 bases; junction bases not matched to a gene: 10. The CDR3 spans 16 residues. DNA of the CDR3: TGTGCCAGTAGTAAGGGACAGGGAAGGGAGATCTATGGCTACACCTTC. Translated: CASSKGQGREIYGYTF. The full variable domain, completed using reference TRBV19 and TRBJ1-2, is DGGITQSPKYLFRKEGQNVTLSCEQNLNHDAMYWYRQDPGQGLRLIYYSQIVNDFQKGDIAEGYSVSREKKESFPLTVTSAQKNPTAFYLCASSKGQGREIYGYTFGSGTRLTVV.

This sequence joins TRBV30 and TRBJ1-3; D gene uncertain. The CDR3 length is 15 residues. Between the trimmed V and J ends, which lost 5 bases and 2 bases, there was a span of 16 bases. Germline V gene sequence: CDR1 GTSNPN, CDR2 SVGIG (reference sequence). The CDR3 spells CAWAPSRGAGNTIYF. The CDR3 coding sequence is TGTGCCTGGGCCCCGTCGAGAGGCGCTGGAAACACCATATATTTT.

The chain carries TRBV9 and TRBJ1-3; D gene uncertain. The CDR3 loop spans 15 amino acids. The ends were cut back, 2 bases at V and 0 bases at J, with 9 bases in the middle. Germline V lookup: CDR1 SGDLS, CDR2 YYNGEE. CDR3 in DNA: TGTGCCAGCAGCGTCGCCCGGAGCTCTGGAAACACCATATATTTT. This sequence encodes CASSVARSSGNTIYF.

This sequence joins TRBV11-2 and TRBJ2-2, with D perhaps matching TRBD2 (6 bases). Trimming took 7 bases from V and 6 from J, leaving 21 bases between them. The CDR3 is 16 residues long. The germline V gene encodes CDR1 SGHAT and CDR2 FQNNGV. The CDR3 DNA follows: TGTGCCAGCACAAGGGGCGGTCGGGGAGGCGCCGGGGAGCTGTTTTTT. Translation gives CASTRGGRGGAGELFF.

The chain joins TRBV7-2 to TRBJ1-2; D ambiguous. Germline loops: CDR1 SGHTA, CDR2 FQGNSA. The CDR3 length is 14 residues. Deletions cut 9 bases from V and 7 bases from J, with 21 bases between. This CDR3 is CARDPQDLAIGYTF. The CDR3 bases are TGTGCCAGAGACCCCCAGGACTTGGCTATTGGCTACACCTTC.

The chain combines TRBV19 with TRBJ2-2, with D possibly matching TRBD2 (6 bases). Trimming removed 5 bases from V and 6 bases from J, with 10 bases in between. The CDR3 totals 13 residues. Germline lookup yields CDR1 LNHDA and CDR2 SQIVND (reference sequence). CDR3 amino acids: CASSSSAAGELFF. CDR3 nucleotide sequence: TGTGCCAGTAGTTCTAGCGCGGCCGGGGAGCTGTTTTTT.

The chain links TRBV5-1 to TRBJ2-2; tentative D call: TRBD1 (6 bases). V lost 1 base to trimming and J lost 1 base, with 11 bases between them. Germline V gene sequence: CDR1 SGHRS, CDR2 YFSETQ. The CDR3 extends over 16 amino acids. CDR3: CASSLTGTRNTGELFF. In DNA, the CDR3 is TGCGCCAGCAGCTTGACCGGGACACGGAACACCGGGGAGCTGTTTTTT.

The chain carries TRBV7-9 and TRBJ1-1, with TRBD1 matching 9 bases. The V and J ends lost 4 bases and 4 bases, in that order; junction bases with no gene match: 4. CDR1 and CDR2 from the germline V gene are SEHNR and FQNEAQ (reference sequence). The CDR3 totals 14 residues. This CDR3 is CASSSQDRGTEAFF. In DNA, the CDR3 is TGTGCCAGCAGCTCGCAGGACAGGGGCACTGAAGCTTTCTTT.

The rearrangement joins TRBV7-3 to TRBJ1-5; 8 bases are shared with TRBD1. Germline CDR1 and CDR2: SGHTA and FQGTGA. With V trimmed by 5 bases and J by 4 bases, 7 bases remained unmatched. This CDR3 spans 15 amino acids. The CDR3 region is CASSPLDRANQPQHF. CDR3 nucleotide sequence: TGTGCCAGCAGCCCCCTGGACAGGGCGAATCAGCCCCAGCATTTT.